This T cell receptor (beta chain) appears in the sequencing data of a study of shared clonotypes between healthy human individuals. V lost 5 bases and J 1 base, leaving 9 bases between the germline ends. The CDR3 length is 14 residues. Germline-derived CDR1 and CDR2 are MNHEY and SVGAGI. Sequenced by immunoSEQ multiplex PCR; TCRdb stores in-frame clones only, minus some. Here the sample spans around 1,100,000 clones, about 80% being singletons. This receptor was identified in a man aged 18 to 29 in good health. Some clones in this sample may be carry-over from other donors' samples. The sequenced sample consisted of memory CD4+ T cells from PBMCs. Subset defined: CD45RA-negative fraction. The J gene is TRBJ1-3, the V gene TRBV6-5; possibly TRBD1 for D (5 bases). Here the CDR3 DNA reads TGTGCCAGCAGTAAGACAGCATCTGGAAACACCATATATTTT. This encodes CASSKTASGNTIYF.